One and the same sample provided the 20 T cell receptor beta chains below, sequenced in a study of blood T cell repertoires in COVID-19. Sequencing used immunoSEQ multiplex PCR; TCRdb keeps in-frame clones, though not all of them. The table has about 100,000 clones, roughly 85% seen once. The source material was peripheral blood. All receptors derive from a woman between 65 and 79 years old with acute or convalescent COVID-19.

Details on this clone: Within the sample, other DNA sequences also encode this same CDR3. The rearrangement uses TRBV18 and TRBJ1-1; D is ambiguous. Germline V gene sequence: CDR1 KGHSH, CDR2 LQKENI. The length of the CDR3 is 14 residues. The germline V and J ends were trimmed by 6 bases and 0 bases, with 11 bases remaining between them. The CDR3 is CASSPTGMNTEAFF. The CDR3 coding sequence is TGTGCCAGCTCCCCGACGGGTATGAACACTGAAGCTTTCTTT.

CDR3 in amino acids: CASTTRGSGKRNQPQHF. The CDR3 region has the DNA TGCGCCAGCACCACGAGGGGGTCGGGGAAACGCAATCAGCCCCAGCATTTT. This chain uses TRBV10-2 with TRBJ1-5; TRBD1 is a possible D gene (6 bases). The germline V gene encodes CDR1 WSHSY and CDR2 SAAADI. V dropped 7 bases and J dropped 2 bases, with 21 bases sitting between them. This CDR3 has 17 residues.

This clone occurred a few times. This chain's CDR3 is CASSQDRATLHF. Written as DNA, the CDR3 is TGCGCCAGCAGCCAAGATCGTGCTACCCTCCACTTT. V is TRBV4-1 and J is TRBJ1-6; D call uncertain. CDR1 MGHRA and CDR2 YSYEKL come from the germline V gene. The V end lost 0 bases, the J end lost 14 bases, and 8 bases lay between the germline ends. The CDR3 is 12 amino acids.

As to this clone: Other DNA sequences in the sample encode the same CDR3. This CDR3 is CASSPSGTGGNTIYF. CDR3 nucleotides: TGTGCCAGCAGCCCTTCTGGAACAGGGGGAAACACCATATATTTT. This chain links TRBV3-1 (or the pseudogene TRBV3-2) with TRBJ1-3; tentatively, D is TRBD1 (6 bases). V was cut by 4 bases and J by 4 bases, with 14 bases left in between. CDR1 LGHDT and CDR2 YNNKEL come from the germline V gene (reference sequence). The CDR3 is 15 residues long.

The V and J genes are TRBV3-1 (or the pseudogene TRBV3-2) and TRBJ1-1; D unclear. CDR1 is LGHDT and CDR2 is YNNKEL in the germline V gene (reference sequence). Trimming left V 0 bases short and J 1 base short, with 9 bases between. This CDR3 is built from 15 residues. Written as DNA, the CDR3 is TGTGCCAGCAGCCAAGATGGAGGGCAGAACACTGAAGCTTTCTTT. Translated: CASSQDGGQNTEAFF.

CDR3 in amino acids: CASTPAGMRVTEAFF. The CDR3 region has the DNA TGTGCCAGCACCCCAGCAGGGATGAGAGTTACTGAAGCTTTCTTT. J is TRBJ1-1 and V is TRBV27; perhaps TRBD1 as D (5 bases). V lost 7 bases and J 5 bases, leaving 20 bases between the germline ends. This CDR3 contains 15 residues. CDR1 and CDR2 from the germline V gene are MNHEY and SMNVEV (reference sequence).

This clone has just one count. The J gene is TRBJ1-1, the V gene TRBV5-1; TRBD1 agrees at 7 bases. The germline CDR1 and CDR2 sequences are SGHRS and YFSETQ. The CDR3 has 15 residues. With 2 bases clipped from V and 1 base from J, the junction kept 5 bases outside the gene matches. The CDR3 DNA reads TGCGCCAGCAGCTTACAGGGGAGTGGGAACACTGAAGCTTTCTTT. It is translated as CASSLQGSGNTEAFF.

The table lists this clone with a few counts. Other DNA sequences from this sample encode an identical CDR3 as well. The V call is TRBV5-4, the J call TRBJ2-5; D is ambiguous. The CDR3 loop spans 13 amino acids. V gave up 0 bases and J gave up 4 bases, with 7 bases separating them. Germline CDR1 SGHNT, CDR2 YYREEE (reference sequence). The CDR3 here is CASSLAGGETQYF. CDR3 sequence (DNA): TGTGCCAGCAGCTTGGCCGGCGGAGAGACCCAGTACTTC.

The V gene is TRBV5-4, the J gene TRBJ1-5; perhaps TRBD1 as D (5 bases). Germline lookup yields CDR1 SGHNT and CDR2 YYREEE (reference sequence). Trimming pared 0 bases from V and 5 bases from J, leaving 18 bases between. The CDR3 is 17 residues long. CDR3 nucleotides: TGTGCCAGCAGCTTGGGTGGTGGGCAGGGTGTCGATCAGCCCCAGCATTTT. It encodes CASSLGGGQGVDQPQHF.

This chain joins TRBV12-3 or TRBV12-4 and TRBJ2-4, with a weak D call TRBD2 (5 bases). The CDR3 has 12 residues. V lost 7 bases to trimming and J lost 3 bases, with 7 bases between them. CDR3 residues: CASKRSKNIQYF. DNA of the CDR3: TGTGCCAGCAAGCGGAGCAAAAACATTCAGTACTTC.

This chain connects TRBV5-1 to TRBJ1-2, with 9 bases matching TRBD1. In germline, CDR1 is SGHRS, CDR2 YFSETQ. The CDR3 contains 15 residues. V dropped 4 bases and J dropped 4; count of bases not matched to a gene: 8. The CDR3 spells CASSKGQGGSYGYTF. The CDR3 DNA is TGCGCCAGCAGCAAGGGACAGGGTGGTAGCTATGGCTACACCTTC.

This chain uses TRBV5-1 with TRBJ2-5; D may be TRBD1 (6 bases). Germline CDR1 and CDR2: SGHRS and YFSETQ. The V end was cut by 5 bases, the J end by 5 bases, with 16 bases between. This CDR3 spans 14 amino acids. The DNA for the CDR3 is TGCGCCAGCAGGTTTGGGGGCGTCGATGAGACCCAGTACTTC. Its translation is CASRFGGVDETQYF.

This sequence joins TRBV2 and TRBJ1-1; 9 bases match TRBD1. Trimming removed 8 bases from V and 8 bases from J; junction bases left unmatched: 9. The V gene's germline CDR1 is SNHLY and CDR2 FYNNEI. This CDR3 comprises 13 residues. CDR3 bases: TGTGCCAGCCGCTTCCTCGGGACAGGGGAAGCTTTCTTT. Protein: CASRFLGTGEAFF.

The V and J genes are TRBV7-9 and TRBJ2-5; 8 bases are shared with TRBD2. The germline V gene encodes CDR1 SEHNR and CDR2 FQNEAQ (reference sequence). V shed 1 base and J 1 base; nucleotides not matched to a gene: 8. The CDR3 contains 17 residues. CDR3 residues: CASSLGGRGGIQETQYF. The CDR3 DNA sequence: TGTGCCAGCAGCTTAGGAGGCCGGGGGGGAATCCAAGAGACCCAGTACTTC. Looking up the rest from reference TRBV7-9 and TRBJ2-5 gives the full variable domain: DTGVSQNPRHKITKRGQNVTFRCDPISEHNRLYWYRQTLGQGPEFLTYFQNEAQLEKSRLLSDRFSAERPKGSFSTLEIQRTEQGDSAMYLCASSLGGRGGIQETQYFGPGTRLLVL.

This rearrangement joins TRBV18 to TRBJ2-5; maybe TRBD2 (7 bases). The CDR3 sequence is 15 residues long. Germline values: CDR1 KGHSH, CDR2 LQKENI. V shed 2 bases and J shed 5 bases, with 15 bases lying between them. The CDR3 protein is CASSPTWGGEETQYF. In DNA, the CDR3 is TGTGCCAGCTCACCAACCTGGGGGGGCGAGGAGACCCAGTACTTC.

The chain combines TRBV10-3 with TRBJ1-6; D unresolved. The germline CDR1 and CDR2 sequences are ENHRY and SYGVKD. V lost 8 bases and J lost 7, with 15 bases in between. The CDR3 covers 14 residues. Written as DNA, the CDR3 is TGTGCCATCCGCGGCGGCAGTCAAAATTCACCCCTCCACTTT. Translated: CAIRGGSQNSPLHF.

The V call is TRBV13, the J call TRBJ2-7, with 9 bases aligning to TRBD1. With V trimmed by 7 bases and J by 1 base, 11 bases remained unmatched. Germline CDR1 PRHDT, CDR2 FYEKMQ (reference sequence). This CDR3 has 16 residues. The CDR3 DNA follows: TGTGCCAGCACCCTCTCGGGGACAGGGAGTTCCTACGAGCAGTACTTC. It codes for CASTLSGTGSSYEQYF.

This chain joins TRBV3-1 (or the pseudogene TRBV3-2) and TRBJ1-2; D is perhaps TRBD1 (5 bases). V was cut by 3 bases and J by 2 bases, with 10 bases left in between. In germline, CDR1 is LGHDT, CDR2 YNNKEL (reference sequence). This CDR3 region has 14 residues. In nucleotides, the CDR3 is TGTGCCAGCAGCCAGGGGGGATCAAACTATGGCTACACCTTC. Protein sequence: CASSQGGSNYGYTF.

As regards this clone: Other DNA sequences of this sample code for an identical CDR3. The chain couples TRBV6-4 to TRBJ2-1; tentative D call: TRBD1 (6 bases). Germline CDR1 MRHNA, CDR2 SNTAGT. The ends were cut back, 0 bases at V and 9 bases at J, with 12 bases in the middle. This CDR3 spans 14 amino acids. The CDR3 region is CASSDSAGGGEQFF. The CDR3 DNA follows: TGTGCCAGCAGTGACTCAGCTGGGGGCGGTGAGCAGTTCTTC.

V usage is TRBV3-1 (or the pseudogene TRBV3-2) and J usage is TRBJ2-3; tentative D call: TRBD2 (7 bases). The CDR3 is 17 amino acids. Germline V lookup: CDR1 LGHDT, CDR2 YNNKEL (reference sequence). The germline V and J ends were trimmed by 5 bases and 1 base, with 19 bases remaining between them. The CDR3 reads CASSNRRGGAGTDTQYF. The CDR3 DNA sequence: TGTGCCAGCAGCAACCGTAGGGGGGGGGCGGGCACAGATACGCAGTATTTT.